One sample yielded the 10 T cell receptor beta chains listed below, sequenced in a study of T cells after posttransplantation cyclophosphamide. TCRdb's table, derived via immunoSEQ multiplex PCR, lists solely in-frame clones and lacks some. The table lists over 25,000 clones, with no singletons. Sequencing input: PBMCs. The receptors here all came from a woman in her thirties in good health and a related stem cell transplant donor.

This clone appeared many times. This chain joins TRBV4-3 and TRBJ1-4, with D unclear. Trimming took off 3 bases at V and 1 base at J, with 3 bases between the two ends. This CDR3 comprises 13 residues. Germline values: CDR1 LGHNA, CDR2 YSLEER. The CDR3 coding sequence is TGCGCCAGCAGCCATAAAACTAATGAAAAACTGTTTTTT. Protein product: CASSHKTNEKLFF.

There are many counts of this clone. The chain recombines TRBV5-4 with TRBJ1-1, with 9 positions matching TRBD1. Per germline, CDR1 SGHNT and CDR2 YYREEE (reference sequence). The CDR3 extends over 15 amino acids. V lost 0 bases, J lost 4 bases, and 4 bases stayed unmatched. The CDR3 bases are TGTGCCAGCAGCTTGGCGGCGACAGGGGGCACTGAAGCTTTCTTT. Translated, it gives CASSLAATGGTEAFF.

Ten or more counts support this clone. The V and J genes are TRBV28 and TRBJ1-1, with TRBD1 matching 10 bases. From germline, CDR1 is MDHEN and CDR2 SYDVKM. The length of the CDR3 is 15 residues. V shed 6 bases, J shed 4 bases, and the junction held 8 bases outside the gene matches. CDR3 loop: CASRPTDRGFTEAFF. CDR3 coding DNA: TGTGCCAGCAGACCCACGGACAGGGGGTTCACTGAAGCTTTCTTT. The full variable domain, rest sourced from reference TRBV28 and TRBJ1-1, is DVKVTQSSRYLVKRTGEKVFLECVQDMDHENMFWYRQDPGLGLRLIYFSYDVKMKEKGDIPEGYSVSREKKERFSLILESASTNQTSMYLCASRPTDRGFTEAFFGQGTRLTVV.

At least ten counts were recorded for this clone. DNA for the CDR3: TGTGCCAGCTCACCCCGGACAGGGGGCGCGATGAACACTGAAGCTTTCTTT. Protein sequence: CASSPRTGGAMNTEAFF. J is TRBJ1-1 and V is TRBV18, with 11 nucleotides matching TRBD1. The CDR3 covers 17 residues. V gave up 3 bases and J gave up 0 bases; unmatched junction bases: 6. CDR1 and CDR2 from the germline V gene are KGHSH and LQKENI. Supplemented by reference TRBV18 and TRBJ1-1, the full variable domain reads NAGVMQNPRHLVRRRGQEARLRCSPMKGHSHVYWYRQLPEEGLKFMVYLQKENIIDESGMPKERFSAEFPKEGPSILRIQQVVRGDSAAYFCASSPRTGGAMNTEAFFGQGTRLTVV.

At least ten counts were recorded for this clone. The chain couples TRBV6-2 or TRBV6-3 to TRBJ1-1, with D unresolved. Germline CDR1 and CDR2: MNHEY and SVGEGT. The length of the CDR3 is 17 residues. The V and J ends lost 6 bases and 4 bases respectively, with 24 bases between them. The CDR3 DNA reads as TGTGCCAGCAGAAGAGGACCGGCGGGAACGCGGGGCACTGAAGCTTTCTTT. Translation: CASRRGPAGTRGTEAFF.

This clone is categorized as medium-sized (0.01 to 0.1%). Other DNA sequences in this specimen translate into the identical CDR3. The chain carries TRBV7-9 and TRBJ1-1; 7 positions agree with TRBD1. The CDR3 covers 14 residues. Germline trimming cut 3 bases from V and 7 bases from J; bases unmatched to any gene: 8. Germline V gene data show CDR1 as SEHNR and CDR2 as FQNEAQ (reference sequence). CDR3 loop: CASSLETGSGEAFF. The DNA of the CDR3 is TGTGCCAGCAGCTTGGAGACAGGGTCAGGTGAAGCTTTCTTT. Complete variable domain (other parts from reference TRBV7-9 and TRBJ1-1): DTGVSQNPRHKITKRGQNVTFRCDPISEHNRLYWYRQTLGQGPEFLTYFQNEAQLEKSRLLSDRFSAERPKGSFSTLEIQRTEQGDSAMYLCASSLETGSGEAFFGQGTRLTVV.

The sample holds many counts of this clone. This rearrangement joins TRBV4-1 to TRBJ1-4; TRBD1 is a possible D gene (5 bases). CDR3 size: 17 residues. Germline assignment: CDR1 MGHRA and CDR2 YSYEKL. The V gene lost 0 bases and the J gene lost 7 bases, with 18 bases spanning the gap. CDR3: CASSQEGSGDLGEKLFF. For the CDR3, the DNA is TGCGCCAGCAGCCAAGAGGGGTCGGGGGACCTGGGTGAAAAACTGTTTTTT.

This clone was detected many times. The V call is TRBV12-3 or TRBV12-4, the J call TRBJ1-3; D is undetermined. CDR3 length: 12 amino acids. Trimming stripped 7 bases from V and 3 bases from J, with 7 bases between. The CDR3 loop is CASIPVGNTIYF. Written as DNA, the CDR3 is TGTGCCAGCATTCCGGTTGGAAACACCATATATTTT.

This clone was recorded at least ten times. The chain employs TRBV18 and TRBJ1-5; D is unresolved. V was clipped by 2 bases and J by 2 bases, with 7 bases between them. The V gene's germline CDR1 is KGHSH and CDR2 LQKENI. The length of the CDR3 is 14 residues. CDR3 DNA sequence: TGTGCCAGCTCACCAAGGCGGGGCAATCAGCCCCAGCATTTT. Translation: CASSPRRGNQPQHF.

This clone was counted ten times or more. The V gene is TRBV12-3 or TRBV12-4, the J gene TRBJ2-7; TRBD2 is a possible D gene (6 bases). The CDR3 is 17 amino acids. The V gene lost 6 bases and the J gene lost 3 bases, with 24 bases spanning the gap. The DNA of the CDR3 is TGTGCCAGCAGCCCCGGAACATGGTTTAGCGGAGACTACGAGCAGTACTTC. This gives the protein CASSPGTWFSGDYEQYF.